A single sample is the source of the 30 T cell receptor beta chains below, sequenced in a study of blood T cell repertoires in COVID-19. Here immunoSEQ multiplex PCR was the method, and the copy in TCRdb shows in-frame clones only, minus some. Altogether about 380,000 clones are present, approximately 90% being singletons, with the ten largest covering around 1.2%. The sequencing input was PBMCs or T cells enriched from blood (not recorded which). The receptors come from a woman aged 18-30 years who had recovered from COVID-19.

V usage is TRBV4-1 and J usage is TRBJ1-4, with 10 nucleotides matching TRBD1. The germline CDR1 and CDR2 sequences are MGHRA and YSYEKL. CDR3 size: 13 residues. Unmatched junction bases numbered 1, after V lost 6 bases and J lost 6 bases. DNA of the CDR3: TGCGCCAGCAGGGGACAGGGGTATGAAAAACTGTTTTTT. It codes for CASRGQGYEKLFF.

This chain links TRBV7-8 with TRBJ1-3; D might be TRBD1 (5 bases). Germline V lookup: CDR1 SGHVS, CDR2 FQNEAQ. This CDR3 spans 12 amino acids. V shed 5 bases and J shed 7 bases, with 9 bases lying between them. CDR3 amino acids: CASSGQGNTIYF. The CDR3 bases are TGTGCCAGCAGCGGGCAGGGTAACACCATATATTTT.

The CDR3 DNA is TGTGCCAGCAGTCAACGGACAGGGACTGAAGCTTTCTTT. Amino acids: CASSQRTGTEAFF. The chain links TRBV27 to TRBJ1-1, with 8 nucleotides matching TRBD1. This CDR3 region has 13 residues. The ends lost 5 bases at V and 5 bases at J; junction bases unmatched: 4. Germline V CDR1 and CDR2: MNHEY, SMNVEV (reference sequence).

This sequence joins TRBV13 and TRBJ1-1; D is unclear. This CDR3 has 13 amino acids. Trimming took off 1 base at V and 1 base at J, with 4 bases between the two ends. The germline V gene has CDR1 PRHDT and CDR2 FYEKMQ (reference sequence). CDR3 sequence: CASSLAKNTEAFF. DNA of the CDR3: TGTGCCAGCAGCTTAGCAAAGAACACTGAAGCTTTCTTT.

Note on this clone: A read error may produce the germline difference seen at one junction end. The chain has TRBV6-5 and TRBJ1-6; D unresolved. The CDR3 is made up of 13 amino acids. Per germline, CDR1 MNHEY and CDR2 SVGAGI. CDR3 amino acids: CVSSHNQETPLHF. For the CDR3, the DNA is TGTGTCAGCAGCCACAACCAGGAAACACCCCTCCACTTT.

CDR3 in DNA: TGTGCCAGCAGGAAACAGGGGGCGGGATACGAGCAGTACTTC. Residues: CASRKQGAGYEQYF. The chain joins TRBV27 to TRBJ2-7, with TRBD1 matching 9 bases. CDR3 length: 14 residues. The germline V gene has CDR1 MNHEY and CDR2 SMNVEV (reference sequence). After removal of 6 bases from V and 4 bases from J, the junction contained 7 bases not matched to a gene.

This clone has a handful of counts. This chain's CDR3 is CASSQEQVIRTEAFF. DNA for the CDR3: TGTGCCAGCAGCCAAGAACAGGTGATCAGAACTGAAGCTTTCTTT. The chain uses TRBV14 and TRBJ1-1; TRBD1 is a possible D gene (5 bases). The CDR3 has 15 amino acids. Germline-derived CDR1 and CDR2 are SGHDN and FVKESK. Trimming took 0 bases from V and 5 from J, leaving 13 bases between them.

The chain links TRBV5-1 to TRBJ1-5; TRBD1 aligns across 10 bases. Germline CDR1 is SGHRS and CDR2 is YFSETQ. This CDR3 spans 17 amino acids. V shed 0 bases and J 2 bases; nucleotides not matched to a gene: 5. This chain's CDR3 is CASSLGDRGLGNQPQHF. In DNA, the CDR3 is TGCGCCAGCAGCTTGGGTGACAGGGGGCTAGGCAATCAGCCCCAGCATTTT.

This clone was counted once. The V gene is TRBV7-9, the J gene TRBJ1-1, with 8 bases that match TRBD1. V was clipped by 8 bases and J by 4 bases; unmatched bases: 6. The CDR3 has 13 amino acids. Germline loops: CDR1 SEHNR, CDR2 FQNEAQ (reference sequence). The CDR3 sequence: CASLWTGSTEAFF. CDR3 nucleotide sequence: TGTGCCAGCCTCTGGACAGGGTCCACTGAAGCTTTCTTT. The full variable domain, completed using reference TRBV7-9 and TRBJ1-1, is DTGVSQNPRHKITKRGQNVTFRCDPISEHNRLYWYRQTLGQGPEFLTYFQNEAQLEKSRLLSDRFSAERPKGSFSTLEIQRTEQGDSAMYLCASLWTGSTEAFFGQGTRLTVV.

CDR3 coding DNA: TGTGCCAGCAGTTTGAGCAGACTCTATGGCTACACCTTC. Translated, it gives CASSLSRLYGYTF. The chain employs TRBV28 and TRBJ1-2; D uncertain. CDR1 is MDHEN, CDR2 SYDVKM, per germline. V gave up 3 bases and J gave up 4 bases, with 9 bases separating them. The CDR3 runs 13 residues.

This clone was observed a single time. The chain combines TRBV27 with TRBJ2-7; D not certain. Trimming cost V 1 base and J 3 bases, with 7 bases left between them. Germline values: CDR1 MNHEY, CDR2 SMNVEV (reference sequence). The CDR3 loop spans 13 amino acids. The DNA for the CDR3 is TGTGCCAGCAGTTTATTAGAGAGCTACGAGCAGTACTTC. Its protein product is CASSLLESYEQYF.

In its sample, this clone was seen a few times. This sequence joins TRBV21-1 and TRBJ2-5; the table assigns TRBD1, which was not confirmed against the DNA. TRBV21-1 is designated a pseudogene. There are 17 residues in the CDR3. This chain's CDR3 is CASSPLTPTGARETQYF. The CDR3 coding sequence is TGTGCCAGCAGCCCCCTGACCCCGACAGGGGCGAGGGAGACCCAGTACTTC.

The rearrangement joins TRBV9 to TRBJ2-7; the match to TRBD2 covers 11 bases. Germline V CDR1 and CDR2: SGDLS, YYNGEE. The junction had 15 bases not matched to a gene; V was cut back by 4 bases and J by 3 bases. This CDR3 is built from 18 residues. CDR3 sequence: CASSPTGGGTSGIYEQYF. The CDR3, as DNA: TGTGCCAGCAGCCCTACCGGGGGGGGGACTAGCGGAATCTACGAGCAGTACTTC.

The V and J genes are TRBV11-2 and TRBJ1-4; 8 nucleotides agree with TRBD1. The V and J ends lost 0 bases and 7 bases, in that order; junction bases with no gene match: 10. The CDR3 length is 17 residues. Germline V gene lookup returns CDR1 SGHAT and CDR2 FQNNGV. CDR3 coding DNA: TGTGCCAGCAGCTTAGAAGGCAGGGGGCTGGGGGGTGAAAAACTGTTTTTT. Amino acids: CASSLEGRGLGGEKLFF.

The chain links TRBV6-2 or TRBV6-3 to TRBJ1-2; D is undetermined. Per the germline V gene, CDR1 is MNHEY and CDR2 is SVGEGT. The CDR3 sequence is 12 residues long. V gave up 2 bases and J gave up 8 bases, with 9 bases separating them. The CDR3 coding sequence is TGTGCCAGCAGTTACCCCGAGAGGGGCTACACCTTC. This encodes CASSYPERGYTF.

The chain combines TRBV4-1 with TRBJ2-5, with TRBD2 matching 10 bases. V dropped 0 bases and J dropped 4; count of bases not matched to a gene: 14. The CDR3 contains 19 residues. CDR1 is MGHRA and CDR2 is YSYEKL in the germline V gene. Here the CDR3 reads CASSQEWLAGDKGGETQYF. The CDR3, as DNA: TGCGCCAGCAGCCAAGAGTGGCTAGCGGGGGATAAGGGAGGAGAGACCCAGTACTTC.

The CDR3 reads CASSPDRLPYNEQFF. The DNA of the CDR3 is TGTGCCAGCAGCCCGGACAGGTTGCCCTACAATGAGCAGTTCTTC. The J gene is TRBJ2-1, the V gene TRBV28; TRBD1 agrees at 7 bases. The germline V gene encodes CDR1 MDHEN and CDR2 SYDVKM. V trimming: 6 bases; J trimming: 2 bases; junction bases outside the gene matches: 7. The CDR3 loop spans 15 amino acids.

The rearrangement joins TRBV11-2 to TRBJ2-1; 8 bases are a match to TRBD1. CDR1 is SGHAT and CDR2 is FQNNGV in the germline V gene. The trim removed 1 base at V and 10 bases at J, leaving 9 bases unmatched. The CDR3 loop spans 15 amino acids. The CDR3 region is CASSLGGTGQIEQFF. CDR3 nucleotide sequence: TGTGCCAGCAGCTTAGGGGGGACAGGACAAATAGAGCAGTTCTTC.

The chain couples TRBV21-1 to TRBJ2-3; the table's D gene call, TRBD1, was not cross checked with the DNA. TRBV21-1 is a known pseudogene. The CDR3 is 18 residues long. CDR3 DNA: TGTGCCAGCCCAGACGGCAGGGCATTACGGTCTAGCACAGATACGCAGTATTTT. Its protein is CASPDGRALRSSTDTQYF.

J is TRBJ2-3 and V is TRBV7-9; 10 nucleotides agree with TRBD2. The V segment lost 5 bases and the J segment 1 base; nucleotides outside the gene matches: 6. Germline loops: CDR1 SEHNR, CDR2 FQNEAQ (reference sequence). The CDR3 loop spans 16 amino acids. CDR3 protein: CASSRSGGAGTDTQYF. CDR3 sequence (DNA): TGTGCCAGCAGCCGAAGCGGGGGGGCCGGCACAGATACGCAGTATTTT. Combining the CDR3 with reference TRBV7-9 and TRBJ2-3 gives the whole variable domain DTGVSQNPRHKITKRGQNVTFRCDPISEHNRLYWYRQTLGQGPEFLTYFQNEAQLEKSRLLSDRFSAERPKGSFSTLEIQRTEQGDSAMYLCASSRSGGAGTDTQYFGPGTRLTVL.

Here the CDR3 DNA reads TGTGCCACCAGTGCGGGTGGGTTTGATGGCTACACCTTC. As protein: CATSAGGFDGYTF. J is TRBJ1-2 and V is TRBV24-1; D unresolved. V was shortened by 5 bases and J by 6 bases, with 12 bases between the two germline ends. This CDR3 is built from 13 residues. Germline V gene data show CDR1 as KGHDR and CDR2 as SFDVKD.

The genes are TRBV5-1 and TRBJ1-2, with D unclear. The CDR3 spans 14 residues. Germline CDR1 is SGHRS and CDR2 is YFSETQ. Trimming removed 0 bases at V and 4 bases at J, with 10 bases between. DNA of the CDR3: TGCGCCAGCAGCTTGGCCGCGGAATCCTATGGCTACACCTTC. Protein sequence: CASSLAAESYGYTF.

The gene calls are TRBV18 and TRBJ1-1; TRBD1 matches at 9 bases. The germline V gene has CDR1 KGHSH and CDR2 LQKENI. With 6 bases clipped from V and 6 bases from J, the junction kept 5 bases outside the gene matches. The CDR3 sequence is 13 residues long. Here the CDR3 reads CASSQGTGPEAFF. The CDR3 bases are TGTGCCAGCTCTCAAGGGACAGGGCCTGAAGCTTTCTTT.

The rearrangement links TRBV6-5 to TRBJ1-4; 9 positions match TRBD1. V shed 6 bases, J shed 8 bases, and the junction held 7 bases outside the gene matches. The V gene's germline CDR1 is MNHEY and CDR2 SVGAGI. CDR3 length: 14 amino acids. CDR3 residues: CASRTTGGGEKLFF. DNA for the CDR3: TGTGCCAGCAGGACGACAGGGGGTGGAGAAAAACTGTTTTTT.

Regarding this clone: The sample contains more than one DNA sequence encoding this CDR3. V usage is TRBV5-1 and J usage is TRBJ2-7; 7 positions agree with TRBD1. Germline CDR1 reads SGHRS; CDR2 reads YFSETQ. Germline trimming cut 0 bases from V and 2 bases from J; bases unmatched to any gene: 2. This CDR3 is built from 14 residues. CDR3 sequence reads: CASSLGTGAYEQYF. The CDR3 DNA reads TGCGCCAGCAGCTTGGGGACAGGAGCCTACGAGCAGTACTTC.

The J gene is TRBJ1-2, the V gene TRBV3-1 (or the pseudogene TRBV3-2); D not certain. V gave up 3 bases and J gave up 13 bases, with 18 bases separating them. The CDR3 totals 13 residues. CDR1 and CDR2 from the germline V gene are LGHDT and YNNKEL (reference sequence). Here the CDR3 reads CASSHALAEGGTF. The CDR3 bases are TGTGCCAGCAGCCATGCCCTGGCGGAAGGCGGCACCTTC.

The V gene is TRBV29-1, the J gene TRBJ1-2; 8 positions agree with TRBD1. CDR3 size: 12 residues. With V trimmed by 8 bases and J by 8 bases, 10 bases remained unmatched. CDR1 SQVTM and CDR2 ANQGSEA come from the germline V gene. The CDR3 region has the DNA TGCAGCACCGGAGGACAGGGTCGAGGCTACACCTTC. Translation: CSTGGQGRGYTF.

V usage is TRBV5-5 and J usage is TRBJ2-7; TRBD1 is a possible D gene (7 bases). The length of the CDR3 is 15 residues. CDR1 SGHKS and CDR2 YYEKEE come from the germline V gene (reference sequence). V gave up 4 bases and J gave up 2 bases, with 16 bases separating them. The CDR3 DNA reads TGTGCCAGCAGCGTCGCGGGACAGCAAACCTACGAGCAGTACTTC. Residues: CASSVAGQQTYEQYF.

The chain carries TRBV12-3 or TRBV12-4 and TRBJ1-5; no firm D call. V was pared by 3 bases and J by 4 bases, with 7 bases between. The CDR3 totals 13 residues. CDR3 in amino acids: CASSFRVNQPQHF. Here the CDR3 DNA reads TGTGCCAGCAGTTTTCGGGTTAATCAGCCCCAGCATTTT.

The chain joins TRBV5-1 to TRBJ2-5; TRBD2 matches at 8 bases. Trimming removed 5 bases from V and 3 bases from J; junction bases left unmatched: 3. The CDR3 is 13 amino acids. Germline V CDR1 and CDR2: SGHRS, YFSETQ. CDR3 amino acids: CASSRGGKETQYF. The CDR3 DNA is TGCGCCAGCAGTCGCGGGGGGAAAGAGACCCAGTACTTC.